This T cell receptor (beta chain) was captured in a study of cytomegalovirus exposure and HLA in healthy donors. The CDR3 extends over 16 amino acids. Germline V CDR1 and CDR2: MNHEY, SVGAGI. V trimming: 3 bases; J trimming: 5 bases; junction bases outside the gene matches: 9. Study-wide points: One variant, a missense change in DCLRE1C, was linked in a later analysis to TCR beta V- and J-gene trimming. An analysis done earlier found most TCR beta V segments productive about 87% or about 30% of the time. HLA alleles showed associations with 15,000 to 20,000 TCR beta sequences in a later analysis, at a 0.05 false discovery rate. It was in a later analysis that TCR association rates were seen to vary by HLA locus, highest for DRB1 and lowest for HLA-C.

The study ran its PCR with 60 Vbeta and 13 Jbeta primers. Assay: immunoSEQ multiplex PCR; the TCRdb copy retains only in-frame clones and omits some. Of about 210,000 clones in the sample, around four fifths were seen once. As concerns this clone: What it recognizes is unknown.

This clonotype was obtained from a man between 35 and 55 years old in good health and CMV-seropositive. The chain combines TRBV6-5 with TRBJ2-1, with 8 positions matching TRBD2. The sequenced sample consisted of PBMCs. CDR3 in amino acids: CASSYRVAGGHNEQFF. CDR3 coding DNA: TGTGCCAGCAGTTATCGAGTGGCGGGAGGTCACAATGAGCAGTTCTTC.